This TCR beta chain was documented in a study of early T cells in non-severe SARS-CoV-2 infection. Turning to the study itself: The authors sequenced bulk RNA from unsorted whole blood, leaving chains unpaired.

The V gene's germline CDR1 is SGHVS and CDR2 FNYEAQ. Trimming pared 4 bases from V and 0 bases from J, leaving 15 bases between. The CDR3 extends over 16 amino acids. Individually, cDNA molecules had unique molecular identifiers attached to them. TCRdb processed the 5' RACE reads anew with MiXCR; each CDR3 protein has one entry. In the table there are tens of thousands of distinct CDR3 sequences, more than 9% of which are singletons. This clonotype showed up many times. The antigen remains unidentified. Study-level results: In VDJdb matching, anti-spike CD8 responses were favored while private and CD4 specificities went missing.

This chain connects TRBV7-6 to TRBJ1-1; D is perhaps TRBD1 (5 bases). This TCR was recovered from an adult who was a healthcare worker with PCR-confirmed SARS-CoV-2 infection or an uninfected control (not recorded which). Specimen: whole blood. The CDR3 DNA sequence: TGTGCCAGCAGCTCTCCGGGGGGGTTCATGAACACTGAAGCTTTCTTT. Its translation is CASSSPGGFMNTEAFF.